The rows below give T cell receptor beta chains drawn from one sample of a study of T cell repertoires in cytomegalovirus infection. TCRdb called the reads again in MiXCR, with one record for every CDR3 protein. The table shows hundreds of thousands of distinct CDR3 sequences, with around 35% occurring only once. No antigen has been assigned to these receptors. Sample: cultured PBMCs, taken from culture after CMV antigen stimulation. Receptors originate from a human donor in good health (CMV status not recorded). Some clones in this sample may be carry-over from other donors' samples. Each CDR3 is given with its conserved first and last residue. Each record gives: J gene, clone size, V gene, D gene, CDR3 protein, CDR3 DNA. D genes are given only for firm matches. Expanded clones get a size class; other rows say once, few or many, or leave the size out.

TRBJ2-1	NA	TRBV4-1	TRBD2	CASSQAGIAGGSLYNEQFF	TGCGCCAGCAGCCAAGCTGGTATAGCGGGAGGGTCCCTCTACAATGAGCAGTTCTTC
TRBJ2-1	few	TRBV24-1	TRBD2	CATSDSGGPYEQFF	TGTGCCACCAGTGATAGCGGGGGGCCGTATGAGCAGTTCTTC
TRBJ2-7	few	TRBV6-1	NA	CASSVGDNYEQYF	TGTGCCAGCAGTGTCGGGGACAACTACGAGCAGTACTTC
TRBJ2-5	NA	TRBV4-1	TRBD2	CASSPQTGLAGGGETQYF	TGCGCCAGCAGCCCCCAAACCGGACTAGCGGGAGGGGGAGAGACCCAGTACTTC
TRBJ2-3	few	TRBV7-2	TRBD1	CASSLVGQGSSDTQYF	TGTGCCAGCAGCTTAGTGGGACAGGGTAGTTCAGATACGCAGTATTTT
TRBJ2-2	many	TRBV7-2	NA	CASSPRQNTGELFF	TGTGCCAGCAGCCCTAGACAGAACACCGGGGAGCTGTTTTTT
TRBJ2-4	NA	TRBV28	NA	CASSSLGVAKNIQYF	TGTGCCAGCAGTTCTCTGGGGGTAGCCAAAAACATTCAGTACTTC
TRBJ2-5	few	TRBV7-9	TRBD2	CASSSRLATETQYF	TGTGCCAGCAGCTCCAGACTAGCGACGGAGACCCAGTACTTC
TRBJ1-1	NA	TRBV5-1	NA	CASSPGDQNTEAFF	TGCGCCAGCAGCCCGGGAGACCAGAACACTGAAGCTTTCTTT
TRBJ2-7	NA	TRBV6-8	NA	CASSPQGPADYEQYF	TGTGCCAGCAGCCCCCAGGGCCCCGCCGATTACGAGCAGTACTTC
TRBJ2-1	few	TRBV7-8	NA	CASSHRMDEQFF	TGTGCCAGCAGTCATAGAATGGATGAGCAGTTCTTC
TRBJ2-3	NA	TRBV29-1	NA	CSAHRHREGDTQYF	TGCAGCGCCCACCGGCACCGAGAAGGGGATACGCAGTATTTT
TRBJ1-1	once	TRBV2	TRBD1	CASRYGTGVWTEAFF	TGTGCCAGCAGGTATGGGACAGGGGTTTGGACTGAAGCTTTCTTT
TRBJ2-4	many	TRBV7-2	TRBD1	CASSLSRGLSNIQYF	TGTGCCAGCAGCTTGAGCAGGGGGCTATCAAACATTCAGTACTTC
TRBJ2-1	NA	TRBV5-1	TRBD2	CASSSTSGAGNNEQFF	TGCGCCAGCAGCTCGACTAGCGGCGCCGGTAACAATGAGCAGTTCTTC
TRBJ2-1	few	TRBV7-2	TRBD2	CASSLTRAGANEQFF	TGTGCCAGCAGCTTGACTCGAGCGGGGGCTAATGAGCAGTTCTTC
TRBJ1-6	NA	TRBV28	TRBD1	CASGQGGPLHF	TGTGCCAGCGGCCAGGGGGGGCCCCTCCACTTT
TRBJ1-1	few	TRBV11-1	NA	CASSFIGQNTEAFF	TGTGCCAGCAGCTTTATTGGGCAGAACACTGAAGCTTTCTTT
TRBJ2-3	few	TRBV5-4	TRBD2	CASSLGVSIVAGAETQYF	TGTGCCAGCAGCTTGGGCGTTTCAATTGTAGCGGGGGCCGAAACGCAGTATTTT
TRBJ2-3	few	TRBV6-5	NA	CASRRLPGLEKDTQYF	TGTGCCAGCAGACGCCTCCCCGGGCTAGAGAAAGATACGCAGTATTTT
TRBJ2-2	NA	TRBV18	NA	CASSPSQYLEGGELFF	TGTGCCAGCTCACCATCACAATACCTGGAGGGCGGGGAGCTGTTTTTT
TRBJ2-1	NA	TRBV7-4	NA	CASSLPQGFSYNEQFF	TGTGCCAGCAGCTTACCGCAGGGGTTCTCCTACAATGAGCAGTTCTTC
TRBJ2-7	NA	TRBV5-1	NA	CASSLALDRDFEQYF	TGCGCCAGCAGCTTGGCCCTAGACAGGGACTTTGAGCAGTACTTC